A selection of T cell receptor beta chains follows, all from one sample in a study of CD8+ T cells in alopecia areata. Assay used: immunoSEQ multiplex PCR; TCRdb lists only in-frame clones, some missing. The profile shows about 150,000 clones, 50% to 60% of them singletons. The sample was CD4+ T cells sorted from blood. These receptors originate from a human donor in good health. Each CDR3 is given with its conserved first and last residue. The D gene is left open where the match is weak. Clone size is shown for a subset of rows, as once, few, many or a class of expanded clone.

TRBD1 | many | TRBJ1-5 | TRBV6-6 | TGTGCCAGCAGTCCAGGGACAGTTAGCAATCAGCCCCAGCATTTT | CASSPGTVSNQPQHF
TRBD1 | few | TRBJ1-1 | TRBV10-2 | TGCGCCAGCAAGAGGACAGGGTTAGGCGCTGAAGCTTTCTTT | CASKRTGLGAEAFF
NA | NA | TRBJ2-1 | TRBV7-9 | TGTGCCAGCAGCCGGACACTAGGTTCGAACCGGGGGAATGAGCAGTTCTTC | CASSRTLGSNRGNEQFF
TRBD2 | NA | TRBJ2-3 | TRBV9 | TGTGCCAGCAGCGCTCTGGGGACTAACCCTACAGATACGCAGTATTTT | CASSALGTNPTDTQYF
TRBD2 | NA | TRBJ2-7 | TRBV2 | TGTGCCAGCAGTGTAAAGTCTAGCGGGATCCCCTACTCCTACGAGCAGTACTTC | CASSVKSSGIPYSYEQYF
NA | NA | TRBJ2-1 | TRBV20-1 | TGCAGTGCTAGAGAGGCAGCTGGGCAGTTCTTC | CSAREAAGQFF
NA | NA | TRBJ2-6 | TRBV7-9 | TGTGCCAGCATTCTGGTGGGGGCTGGGGCCAACGTCCTGACTTTC | CASILVGAGANVLTF
NA | NA | TRBJ1-2 | TRBV15 | TGTGCCACCAGCAGAGAACGGACCTCCGGCGGCTATGGCTACACCTTC | CATSRERTSGGYGYTF
NA | NA | TRBJ2-7 | TRBV6-6 | TGTGCCAGCAGTCCCGACAGCGTCTCCTACGAGCAGTACTTC | CASSPDSVSYEQYF
NA | NA | TRBJ2-7 | TRBV30 | TGTGCCTGGAGTAACAGCTACGAGCAGTACTTC | CAWSNSYEQYF
TRBD2 | NA | TRBJ2-5 | TRBV7-8 | TGTGCCAGCAGCGGCAACTTGCGGGAGGACAAGACCCAGTACTTC | CASSGNLREDKTQYF
TRBD2 | NA | TRBJ2-1 | TRBV9 | TGTGCCAGCAGCTTCTCCAGCGGGAGCTTGTATGAGCAGTTCTTC | CASSFSSGSLYEQFF
NA | NA | TRBJ1-5 | TRBV7-2 | TGTGCCAGCAGCTTTCGCCGTAGCAATCAGCCCCAGCATTTT | CASSFRRSNQPQHF
TRBD2 | NA | TRBJ2-3 | TRBV27 | TGTGCCAGCAGTTTCCGACTAGCGGGAGACCCAGATACGCAGTATTTT | CASSFRLAGDPDTQYF
TRBD1 | NA | TRBJ2-5 | TRBV5-1 | TGCGCCAGCCGAGGACAGGCCCAAGAGACCCAGTACTTC | CASRGQAQETQYF
TRBD1 | NA | TRBJ2-5 | TRBV29-1 | TGCAGCGTTGGACAGGGCCAAGAGACCCAGTACTTC | CSVGQGQETQYF
TRBD1 | NA | TRBJ2-5 | TRBV5-4 | TGTGCCAGCAGGCCCGGGACAGGGGCCCAAGAGACCCAGTACTTC | CASRPGTGAQETQYF
TRBD1 | few | TRBJ2-1 | TRBV29-1 | TGCAGCGTTGAGCCAGGACAGGGTAATGCGGAGCAGTTCTTC | CSVEPGQGNAEQFF
TRBD1 | NA | TRBJ2-5 | TRBV25-1 | TGTGCCAGCAGTGGACAGGGCTTCCAAGAGACCCAGTACTTC | CASSGQGFQETQYF
NA | NA | TRBJ1-1 | TRBV2 | TGTGCCAGCAGTGCGGCGGGGGGCACTGAAGCTTTCTTT | CASSAAGGTEAFF
NA | NA | TRBJ1-1 | TRBV25-1 | TGTGCCAGCAGTGAACTTGTAAGCACTGAAGCTTTCTTT | CASSELVSTEAFF
TRBD1 | NA | TRBJ2-1 | TRBV29-1 | TGCAGCGTGTCCTCAGGGGGCAATGAGCAGTTCTTC | CSVSSGGNEQFF
NA | NA | TRBJ1-1 | TRBV2 | TGTGCCAGCAGTGAGCGGCGCGCGGACACTGAAGCTTTCTTT | CASSERRADTEAFF
NA | few | TRBJ1-2 | TRBV4-2 | TGTGCCAGCAGCCAAGAGATCCAAGAGTATGGCTACACCTTC | CASSQEIQEYGYTF
TRBD1 | NA | TRBJ2-7 | TRBV29-1 | TGCAGCGTTGAATTAGGGGGCGACGAGCAGTACTTC | CSVELGGDEQYF
NA | NA | TRBJ2-2 | TRBV30 | TGTGCCTGGAGTAGACTACTTAGCGGGGAGCTGTTTTTT | CAWSRLLSGELFF
NA | NA | TRBJ1-2 | TRBV6-5 | TGTGCCAGCAGTTATGAGGGAGGCTACACCTTC | CASSYEGGYTF
NA | NA | TRBJ2-1 | TRBV5-1 | TGCGCCAGCAGCTTGGTTCCAGGTCAGGGTGAGCAGTTCTTC | CASSLVPGQGEQFF
NA | NA | TRBJ2-3 | TRBV29-1 | TGCAGCGTTTCCCTCGGGACAGATACGCAGTATTTT | CSVSLGTDTQYF
NA | NA | TRBJ1-2 | TRBV5-4 | TGTGCCAGCAGCTTGGAACTCGGGGGGAACTATGGCTACACCTTC | CASSLELGGNYGYTF
TRBD2 | NA | TRBJ2-1 | TRBV5-1 | TGCGCCAGCAGCTTGGCCTTAAGGGCTAGCGGGAACAATGAGCAGTTCTTC | CASSLALRASGNNEQFF
TRBD1 | once | TRBJ1-1 | TRBV29-1 | TGCAGCGTCGCACAGGGGGCGAGGGACGGCACTGAAGCTTTCTTT | CSVAQGARDGTEAFF
NA | once | TRBJ1-1 | TRBV30 | TGTGCCCGGTCAGCGGACATGAACACTGAAGCTTTCTTT | CARSADMNTEAFF
NA | NA | TRBJ2-6 | TRBV7-9 | TGTGCCAGCAGCTTATCTGGCGGGGCCAACGTCCTGACTTTC | CASSLSGGANVLTF
NA | NA | TRBJ1-3 | TRBV21-1 | TGTGCCAGCAACAAAGAGACGCAGAGCGGAAACACCATATATTTT | CASNKETQSGNTIYF
NA | NA | TRBJ1-2 | TRBV29-1 | TGCAGCGTTAGGACCTCTAACTATGGCTACACCTTC | CSVRTSNYGYTF
NA | NA | TRBJ1-2 | TRBV29-1 | TGCAGCGTTGAAGAAGACCCACAGAGTATCTATGGCTACACCTTC | CSVEEDPQSIYGYTF
TRBD2 | few | TRBJ2-1 | TRBV7-9 | TGTGCCAGCAGCTTAACTAGCGGGAGACCCTTTGAGCAGTTCTTC | CASSLTSGRPFEQFF
TRBD2 | few | TRBJ2-5 | TRBV29-1 | TGCAGCGTTGGACTAGCGGGAGGTTGGGAGACCCAGTACTTC | CSVGLAGGWETQYF
NA | NA | TRBJ1-5 | TRBV11-3 | TGTGCCAGCAGCTTAGCTCAGGGCGGTCAGCCCCAGCATTTT | CASSLAQGGQPQHF
TRBD2 | NA | TRBJ2-5 | TRBV4-1 | TGCGCCAGCAGCATACTAGCGTACGAGACCCAGTACTTC | CASSILAYETQYF
TRBD1 | few | TRBJ2-7 | TRBV30 | TGTGCCGGTACCCGGGACAGCTCCTACGAGCAGTACTTC | CAGTRDSSYEQYF